This T cell receptor (beta chain) originates from a study of cytomegalovirus exposure and HLA in healthy donors (dated 2017 in TCRdb). Notes on the research overall: According to an earlier analysis of several hundred of the donors, some 170 million T cells yielded 117 million unique TCR beta sequences and approximately 300 Gb of sequence data. To predict cytomegalovirus infection status, the study brought together high-throughput TCR immunosequencing, statistical association of individual TCRs with disease status, and machine learning. The number of donors typed differed by locus, with 629-630 for A, B, C, DRB1 and DQB1, roughly 520 for DQA1, about 610 for DPA1, and 472 for DPB1. The study aimed to test whether cataloging public T cell receptors could reveal signatures of past pathogen exposure. In a later analysis, previously published TCR beta repertoires from fewer than 750 donors were re-analyzed and high-resolution HLA genotyping was added so that TCR occurrence patterns could be studied. Among the approximately 430 genotyped donors, more than 70% belonged to the genetic ancestry cluster associated with self-reported Caucasian donors. Every discovery cohort repertoire had been produced on one sequencing platform. Besides the first cohort of some 670 subjects, a separate validation cohort made up of roughly 120 different subjects was used. Using immunosequencing, the study profiled T cell repertoires from 550 to 750 subjects and related those repertoires to cytomegalovirus serostatus. Genome-wide SNP genotypes for about 55% of the roughly 670 donors were used in a later genetic analysis, which treated that subset as a discovery cohort. To decide whether each TCR beta V gene segment behaved as functional or pseudogenic, an earlier analysis of some 570 of the donors relied on high-throughput TCR beta sequencing. In the later analysis, no new phenotypic data were used to find candidate immune exposures; instead, reliance was placed on TCR beta sequences and their occurrence across donors. Class I and class II HLA loci were covered by the typing at four-digit resolution. Alongside the repertoire data, information on donor age, sex, ethnicity and CMV serostatus was compiled. Among around 400 genotyped donors of the cohort, an average of approximately 250,000 unique TCR beta nucleotide sequences were sequenced per donor, around a sixth of them non-productive. Approximately 300 gigabases of sequencing data and roughly 81 million unique TCR sequences made up an early release that covered around 640 HLA-typed donors. About five DR-DQ haplotypes were treated as single units for association and clustering because of strong linkage in the cohort.

In regard to this clone: The specificity of this receptor is unknown. Base qualities are not at hand, and no much larger clone is one base apart.

The junction shows trimming of 7 bases on V and 4 bases on J, and the gene matches do not reach 10 bases of it. The CDR3 contains 15 residues, cysteine and phenylalanine counted. Of the read, only the CDR3 DNA is kept; its 45 bases are in frame from base 1. The germline V gene specifies MNHEY as CDR1 and SVGAGI as CDR2. The cohort was made up of approximately 670 healthy bone marrow donors. All cohort members were sampled while nominally healthy, although unrecorded immune exposures were likely present. The donor was CMV seropositive and belonged to the group of 270 or so seropositive cohort members. Each donor provided a peripheral blood sample, and peripheral blood mononuclear cells were used for TCR beta sequencing. Genomic DNA was extracted from the blood cell samples with the Qiagen DNeasy Blood Extraction Kit. What the study reported, not specific to this receptor: The only immune exposure information available for the cohort was CMV serostatus. According to a later analysis, most CMV-associated TCR beta chains appeared to be HLA-restricted, and the HLA associations seemed to be driven largely by CMV exposure. According to a later genetic analysis, donors in an Asian-associated ancestry cluster had fewer N-insertions in productive TCRs than the approximately 630-donor mean. Some IMGT-functional V segments, including TRBV6-2 and TRBV6-3, could not be distinguished by the 87-base-pair reads and were therefore excluded. The presence/absence analyses assumed that sequencing depth was roughly uniform across donors, and that assumption may not be true. In a later analysis, HLA-associated TCR beta chains were found to be more clonally expanded and to have lower generation probabilities than equally common non-associated chains. This cohort had only TCR beta chains sequenced, and the lack of alpha or paired-chain data limited which features could be detected. When HLA alleles, especially DR and DQ, strongly co-occurred, TCR associations were difficult to assign to individual alleles. The earlier analysis of a few hundred of the donors excluded about 16 rarely observed V segments, including chromosome 9 orphons, because counts were too low. An association between a missense DCLRE1C variant and V-gene and J-gene trimming of TCR beta chains was found in a later genetic analysis and replicated in an independent cohort. A further reported finding was that TCR beta sequences accurately predicted the HLA-A and HLA-B alleles for most subjects in the first cohort. It was suggested by the authors that the approach could potentially be generalized to other disease states and immunological phenotypes. A later analysis reported that several top co-occurrence clusters appeared linked to parvovirus B19, influenza, CMV and Epstein-Barr virus. In an earlier analysis of more than 500 of the donors, most TCR beta V segments appeared in productive rearrangements about 90% or about 30% of the time, broadly matching IMGT annotations. Most TCR sequences were observed very rarely across donors, whereas some public TCRs were present in many individuals. At a false discovery rate of 0.05, a later analysis linked about 17,000 TCR beta sequences to specific HLA alleles. Linkage disequilibrium might explain the correlated functional status among segregating V segments, but an unknown experimental factor could not be ruled out. A later analysis found that TCR association rates varied across HLA loci, with DRB1 alleles showing the most associated TCRs and HLA-C alleles the fewest. A group of highly shared sequence variants was considered likely to be a technical artifact of the sequencing pipeline. Cytomegalovirus status was reported to be diagnosed by the classifier with high specificity and sensitivity in both the original and validation cohorts. In the study, about 150 TCR beta chains were listed as associated with cytomegalovirus. A few of the identified cytomegalovirus-associated TCR beta chains were confirmed in vitro to be specific for cytomegalovirus antigens. Because some donors lacked HLA typing at each locus, the association tests relied only on the typed subset.

Receptor amplification or capture employed the immunoSEQ multiplex PCR assay. A mixture of 60 forward primers for TCR Vbeta segments and 13 reverse primers for TCR Jbeta segments was used in the multiplex PCR. The CDR3 region of rearranged TCR beta genes was amplified from genomic DNA with a multiplex PCR assay. The amplified TCR beta libraries were sequenced on the Illumina HiSeq System as 87-base-pair reads. In the authors' own workflow: Across the 666 repertoires, a later analysis counted approximately 75 million unique TCR beta chains, around 11 million of which were shared by at least two donors. A nearest-neighbor algorithm error-corrected the raw reads and collapsed the reads into unique sequences, merging closely related sequences to remove PCR and sequencing errors. CDR3 sequences were aligned to IMGT reference sequences to assign V, D and J gene segments. Each retained sequence needed at least a six-nucleotide match to both a V gene segment and a J gene segment. A rearrangement counted as productive if the CDR3 had no stop codons and remained in frame with V and J, and every other rearrangement counted as non-productive. CDR3 was defined by IMGT convention, running from the second conserved V-encoded cysteine to the conserved J-encoded phenylalanine. In an earlier analysis of around 540 of the donors, sequences lacking an unambiguous match to a single V gene segment were excluded. In an earlier analysis of around 600 of the donors, V segments were called functional above 56.7% productive rearrangements and were called segregating when the between-donor standard deviation exceeded 5%. A statistical classification framework was built for diagnosing cytomegalovirus status from the catalog of TCR beta chain sequences. A later analysis assigned V and J genes by comparing TCR nucleotide sequences with IMGT/GENE-DB human TR gene sequences. A later analysis assigned CDR3 sequences and most-parsimonious VDJ recombination scenarios with the TCRdist pipeline. In a later analysis, each TCR beta chain was defined by its CDR3 amino acid sequence together with its V-gene family, and reads lacking a unique V-gene family were excluded. To address suspected cross-contamination and a sequencing artifact, a later analysis removed some 620 highly shared, low-generation-probability nucleotide sequences. In a later analysis, a clonal expansion index was calculated for each public chain from normalized within-repertoire ranks of inferred template counts. Generation probabilities in a later analysis came from a VDJ recombination model fitted to out-of-frame rearrangements, and those results were checked against IGoR. In a later analysis, TCR-TCR, TCR-HLA and TCR-CMV co-occurrence was scored with hypergeometric tests, and a repertoire-size bias correction was applied to TCR pairs. False discovery rates were estimated in a later analysis by permuting HLA or CMV assignments 20 times. In a later analysis, co-occurring TCRs were grouped with DBSCAN, and TCRdist sequence similarity was added when clustering was performed within HLA-allele-positive subsets. Repertoires with fewer than 30,000 or more than 120,000 public chains, plus five repertoires with anomalous nucleotide sharing, were excluded from co-occurrence clustering. This is the immuneACCESS table as TCRdb keeps it, with only in-frame sequences that have V and J called. A part of the clones is gone; compared with another copy, unresolved V genes explain less than half, and the rest is unexplained. The V and J calls and the clone size are those of that table, but D and trimming were determined from the DNA. Recorded for this sample are about 130,000 clones; around 79% of them occurred a single time. The ten largest clones capture 5% to 8.5% of the sample.

The TCR comes from a man aged 40-49 years in good health and CMV-seropositive. The chain joins TRBV6-5 to TRBJ2-1; TRBD1 fits 7 bases in the junction. Material for sequencing was PBMCs. In nucleotide form, the sequence is TGTGCCAGCAAAAGCCAGGGGGAAGGATACAATGAGCAGTTCTTC. It translates as CASKSQGEGYNEQFF.